The source of this T cell receptor (beta chain) is a study of blood T cell repertoires in COVID-19. The overall study: Some COVID-19 samples were acute and others convalescent; all came from the United States, Italy and Spain. PBMCs, B-cell-depleted T cells, or T cells were the source of the cDNA or gDNA that made up the material.

This CDR3 spans 15 amino acids. The V gene end was trimmed by 1 base and the J gene end by 6 bases; junction bases not matched to a gene: 6. Germline CDR1 reads SGHNT; CDR2 reads YENEEA. In the original analysis: Counts of nucleated cells, estimated from reference gene primer amplification, were obtained. The table came from immunoSEQ multiplex PCR; TCRdb's copy has only in-frame clones and leaves some out. The V and J calls and clone size come from that table; D and trimming were worked out from the DNA. The table has 110,000 or so clones, roughly 81% seen once. Material for sequencing was peripheral blood. J is TRBJ2-1 and V is TRBV11-3; TRBD1 matches 7 bases. The origin of this receptor is a man aged 35 to 55 with acute or convalescent COVID-19. CDR3 residues: CASSLGQGPGNEQFF. CDR3 sequence (DNA): TGTGCCAGCAGCTTAGGACAGGGACCGGGCAATGAGCAGTTCTTC. Full variable domain (missing parts from reference TRBV11-3 and TRBJ2-1): EAGVVQSPRYKIIEKKQPVAFWCNPISGHNTLYWYLQNLGQGPELLIRYENEEAVDDSQLPKDRFSAERLKGVDSTLKIQPAELGDSAVYLCASSLGQGPGNEQFFGPGTRLTVL.